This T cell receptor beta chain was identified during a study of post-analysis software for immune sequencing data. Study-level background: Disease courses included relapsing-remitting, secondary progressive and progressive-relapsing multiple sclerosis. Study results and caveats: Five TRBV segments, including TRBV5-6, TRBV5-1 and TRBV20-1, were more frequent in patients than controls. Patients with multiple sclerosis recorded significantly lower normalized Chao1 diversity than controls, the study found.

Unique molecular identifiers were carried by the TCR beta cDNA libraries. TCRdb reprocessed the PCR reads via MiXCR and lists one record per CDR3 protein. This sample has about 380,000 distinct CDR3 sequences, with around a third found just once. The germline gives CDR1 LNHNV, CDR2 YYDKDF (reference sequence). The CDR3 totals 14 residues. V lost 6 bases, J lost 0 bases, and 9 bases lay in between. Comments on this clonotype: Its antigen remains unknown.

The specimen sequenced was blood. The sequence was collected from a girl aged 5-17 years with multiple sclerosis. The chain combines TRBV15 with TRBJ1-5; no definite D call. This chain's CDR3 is CATSEEISNQPQHF. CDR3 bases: TGTGCCACCAGTGAGGAGATTAGCAATCAGCCCCAGCATTTT.